This T cell receptor beta chain was identified in a study of PD-L1 blockade in urothelial cancer. Study as a whole: Investigators checked blood 3 weeks (second dose) and 6 weeks after treatment start.

The time point is: pretreatment peripheral blood. The CDR3 covers 14 residues. The germline V and J ends were trimmed by 1 base and 7 bases, with 16 bases remaining between them. Germline V gene lookup returns CDR1 GTSNPN and CDR2 SVGIG (reference sequence). Sequenced by immunoSEQ multiplex PCR; TCRdb stores in-frame clones only, minus some. The data show 65,000 to 80,000 clones, approximately 87% seen once. The sequenced sample was PBMCs, obtained around atezolizumab (anti-PD-L1) treatment. The chain joins TRBV30 to TRBJ1-2; TRBD1 is a possible D gene (6 bases). The receptor was derived from a man in his 70s with urothelial cancer. CDR3 coding DNA: TGTGCCTGGAGTGGGACAGACAATGTGGCTGGCTACACCTTC. Protein: CAWSGTDNVAGYTF.